The 27 T cell receptor beta chains presented below share a single source sample, sequenced in a study of sequential checkpoint blockade in melanoma. Measured with immunoSEQ multiplex PCR; TCRdb has only the in-frame clones, and not every one. The table records roughly 20,000 clones, more than 25% of them present only once. The treatment denotes: randomized to nivolumab then ipilimumab (arm A) or the reverse (arm B). Material: tumor tissue (inferred from file names), obtained from a patient given nivolumab and ipilimumab in sequence. The origin of the receptors is a human donor with melanoma.

This clone was recorded a few times. The chain links TRBV11-3 to TRBJ2-7; 7 nucleotides line up with TRBD1. CDR1 SGHNT and CDR2 YENEEA come from the germline V gene. The ends lost 5 bases at V and 7 bases at J; junction bases unmatched: 11. The CDR3 runs 14 residues. The CDR3: CASSPGTVAWEQYF. As DNA, the CDR3 is TGTGCCAGCAGCCCCGGGACAGTGGCGTGGGAGCAGTACTTC.

This chain connects TRBV19 to TRBJ1-5; D is possibly TRBD1 (5 bases). V lost 1 base, J lost 5 bases, and 12 bases lay in between. This CDR3 comprises 15 residues. Per the germline V gene, CDR1 is LNHDA and CDR2 is SQIVND (reference sequence). The CDR3 bases are TGTGCCAGTAGTATAGCCAGACAGAACTATCAGCCCCAGCATTTT. It codes for CASSIARQNYQPQHF.

The genes are TRBV7-6 and TRBJ2-1; D ambiguous. CDR3 length equals 14 residues. Germline-derived CDR1 and CDR2 are SGHVS and FNYEAQ. Trimming cost V 3 bases and J 5 bases, with 11 bases left between them. CDR3 residues: CASSLRRQNNEQFF. CDR3 DNA sequence: TGTGCCAGCAGCTTGCGCCGGCAAAACAATGAGCAGTTCTTC.

This clone was found once. The chain uses TRBV5-1 and TRBJ1-1, with D perhaps matching TRBD1 (6 bases). Trimming took 4 bases from V and 1 from J, leaving 17 bases between them. The CDR3 runs 16 residues. Germline lookup yields CDR1 SGHRS and CDR2 YFSETQ. The CDR3 sequence is CASSREPGGANTEAFF. The CDR3 coding sequence is TGCGCCAGCAGCCGAGAGCCCGGGGGCGCGAACACTGAAGCTTTCTTT.

The chain is built from TRBV5-1 and TRBJ1-1; D is possibly TRBD1 (6 bases). The germline V gene has CDR1 SGHRS and CDR2 YFSETQ. CDR3 length: 16 amino acids. V shed 0 bases and J shed 3 bases, with 15 bases lying between them. The CDR3 spells CASSLGGGAYDTEAFF. The DNA for the CDR3 is TGCGCCAGCAGCTTGGGCGGGGGCGCCTATGACACTGAAGCTTTCTTT.

The gene calls are TRBV19 and TRBJ1-5; tentative D call: TRBD1 (5 bases). Germline loops: CDR1 LNHDA, CDR2 SQIVND (reference sequence). Trimming stripped 4 bases from V and 4 bases from J, with 17 bases between. CDR3 size: 16 residues. The CDR3 DNA reads as TGTGCCAGTAGTACCCGAGGGACGGCCTCAAATCAGCCCCAGCATTTT. Protein sequence: CASSTRGTASNQPQHF.

The chain couples TRBV29-1 to TRBJ2-7; tentatively, D is TRBD1 or TRBD2 (6 bases each). This CDR3 spans 15 amino acids. Looked up from germline, CDR1 is SQVTM and CDR2 is ANQGSEA. The germline V and J ends were trimmed by 1 base and 2 bases, with 15 bases remaining between them. The CDR3 bases are TGCAGCGTTGAAGGGGTTGGGGGGCAAACCTACGAGCAGTACTTC. This translates into CSVEGVGGQTYEQYF.

This clone was seen a handful of times. The chain couples TRBV11-3 to TRBJ2-5, with TRBD2 matching 12 bases. The CDR3 consists of 14 residues. Trimming took 4 bases from V and 5 from J; bases not matched to a gene: 2. Germline-derived CDR1 and CDR2 are SGHNT and YENEEA. The DNA for the CDR3 is TGTGCCAGCAGCTCTAGCGGGGGGGCGGAGACCCAGTACTTC. Residues: CASSSSGGAETQYF.

This clone turned up a few times. The genes are TRBV11-3 and TRBJ2-5; no reliable D call. Trimming stripped 1 base from V and 3 bases from J, with 9 bases between. Germline V lookup: CDR1 SGHNT, CDR2 YENEEA. CDR3 length: 14 residues. CDR3 sequence: CASSLGQVEETQYF. Here the CDR3 DNA reads TGTGCCAGCAGCTTAGGGCAGGTCGAAGAGACCCAGTACTTC.

The sample holds many counts of this clone. The chain uses TRBV7-6 and TRBJ1-6; D remains unclear. The CDR3 is made up of 15 amino acids. Germline V CDR1 and CDR2: SGHVS, FNYEAQ. The ends were cut back, 2 bases at V and 0 bases at J, with 5 bases in the middle. The CDR3 reads CASSLQSSYNSPLHF. In DNA, the CDR3 is TGTGCCAGCAGCTTACAGAGCTCCTATAATTCACCCCTCCACTTT. Using reference TRBV7-6 and TRBJ1-6 for the parts outside the CDR3, the full variable domain is GAGVSQSPRYKVTKRGQDVALRCDPISGHVSLYWYRQALGQGPEFLTYFNYEAQQDKSGLPNDRFSAERPEGSISTLTIQRTEQRDSAMYRCASSLQSSYNSPLHFGNGTRLTVT.

This chain links TRBV19 with TRBJ2-2; 8 nucleotides match TRBD1. V dropped 2 bases and J dropped 5; count of bases not matched to a gene: 7. Germline V gene sequence: CDR1 LNHDA, CDR2 SQIVND (reference sequence). The CDR3 consists of 16 residues. CDR3 sequence: CASSISWTGRTGELFF. In DNA, the CDR3 is TGTGCCAGTAGTATATCCTGGACAGGGCGGACCGGGGAGCTGTTTTTT.

The V and J genes are TRBV5-4 and TRBJ1-1, with D maybe TRBD1 (5 bases). CDR1 and CDR2 from the germline V gene are SGHNT and YYREEE (reference sequence). The V end was cut by 4 bases, the J end by 1 base, with 8 bases between. CDR3 size: 13 residues. DNA for the CDR3: TGTGCCAGCAGCCAGGGCAGGAACACTGAAGCTTTCTTT. Protein product: CASSQGRNTEAFF.

V is TRBV6-8 and J is TRBJ2-2; the match to TRBD2 covers 7 bases. CDR3 length equals 15 residues. The trim removed 5 bases at V and 1 base at J, leaving 4 bases unmatched. Germline CDR1 MNHGY, CDR2 SAAAGT. This chain's CDR3 is CASSRGGGNTGELFF. Here the CDR3 DNA reads TGTGCCAGCAGTCGCGGCGGGGGGAACACCGGGGAGCTGTTTTTT.

The V gene is TRBV28, the J gene TRBJ2-1; perhaps TRBD1 as D (6 bases). V was clipped by 3 bases and J by 7 bases, with 10 bases between them. The CDR3 sequence is 13 residues long. Germline values: CDR1 MDHEN, CDR2 SYDVKM. CDR3 loop: CASSFGQRNEQFF. In DNA form, the CDR3 reads TGTGCCAGCAGTTTCGGACAGCGGAATGAGCAGTTCTTC.

V and J are TRBV6-8 and TRBJ2-1; 8 nucleotides align to TRBD2. The germline V gene encodes CDR1 MNHGY and CDR2 SAAAGT. Unmatched junction bases numbered 13, after V lost 8 bases and J lost 4 bases. The CDR3 has 16 residues. This CDR3 is CASLAESGSGYNEQFF. In DNA, the CDR3 is TGTGCCAGCCTGGCAGAGAGCGGGAGCGGATACAATGAGCAGTTCTTC.

V gene TRBV18 combines with J gene TRBJ1-3; D possibly corresponds to TRBD1 (6 bases). This CDR3 has 20 amino acids. The V and J ends lost 3 bases and 2 bases respectively, with 26 bases between them. CDR1 is KGHSH, CDR2 LQKENI, per germline. The DNA of the CDR3 is TGTGCCAGCTCACCTCTGCTCGTGAAACAGGGCCTCAACCCTGGAAACACCATATATTTT. It specifies CASSPLLVKQGLNPGNTIYF.

This rearrangement joins TRBV5-1 to TRBJ2-2; D may be TRBD2 (6 bases). Germline loops: CDR1 SGHRS, CDR2 YFSETQ. The length of the CDR3 is 14 residues. The V end lost 4 bases, the J end lost 2 bases, and 9 bases lay between the germline ends. The DNA for the CDR3 is TGCGCCAGCAGCCCGGGGGATAACACCGGGGAGCTGTTTTTT. Translation: CASSPGDNTGELFF.

The chain has TRBV6-8 and TRBJ2-5; 7 bases align to TRBD1. Germline loops: CDR1 MNHGY, CDR2 SAAAGT. V lost 10 bases to trimming and J lost 5 bases; unmatched junction nucleotides: 7. The CDR3 covers 12 residues. This CDR3 is CAIGYRGETQYF. For the CDR3, the DNA is TGTGCCATCGGCTACAGGGGTGAGACCCAGTACTTC.

This clone was detected ten times or more. The chain has TRBV23-1 and TRBJ2-1; 7 bases fit TRBD2. TRBV23-1 is reported as an ORF; its role is uncertain. V was pared by 7 bases and J by 6 bases, with 6 bases of the junction left unmatched. CDR3 size: 13 residues. The CDR3 sequence: CASNPSGGNEQFF. CDR3 DNA: TGCGCCAGCAATCCATCGGGGGGCAATGAGCAGTTCTTC.

This chain uses TRBV19 with TRBJ2-6; possibly TRBD2 for D (5 bases). V shed 5 bases and J shed 2 bases, with 10 bases lying between them. The CDR3 contains 15 residues. Germline V gene data show CDR1 as LNHDA and CDR2 as SQIVND (reference sequence). CDR3 nucleotides: TGTGCCAGTAGTTCAGAGGGAACTGGGGCCAACGTCCTGACTTTC. Translation: CASSSEGTGANVLTF.

This clone has just a few counts. The chain combines TRBV11-3 with TRBJ2-5; 10 bases map to TRBD2. This CDR3 has 16 amino acids. Losses at the gene ends were 2 bases for V and 5 bases for J; bases not matched to a gene: 8. In germline, CDR1 is SGHNT, CDR2 YENEEA. The CDR3 DNA reads as TGTGCCAGCAGCTTATTGGCTAGCGGGAGACGGGAGACCCAGTACTTC. Its protein product is CASSLLASGRRETQYF. The variable domain in full, with the rest retrieved from reference TRBV11-3 and TRBJ2-5, is EAGVVQSPRYKIIEKKQPVAFWCNPISGHNTLYWYLQNLGQGPELLIRYENEEAVDDSQLPKDRFSAERLKGVDSTLKIQPAELGDSAVYLCASSLLASGRRETQYFGPGTRLLVL.

DNA for the CDR3: TGTGCCAGCAGTGAAGGGCCGGGCGAGCAGTACTTC. This gives the protein CASSEGPGEQYF. This sequence joins TRBV6-1 and TRBJ2-7; the D is unclear. Germline assignment: CDR1 MNHNS and CDR2 SASEGT. The length of the CDR3 is 12 residues. The V gene lost 1 base and the J gene lost 6 bases, with 7 bases spanning the gap.

A few counts support this clone. V is TRBV11-3 and J is TRBJ1-4; TRBD1 matches at 7 bases. Germline loops: CDR1 SGHNT, CDR2 YENEEA. V dropped 5 bases and J dropped 7; count of bases not matched to a gene: 13. The CDR3 contains 16 residues. The CDR3 bases are TGTGCCAGCAGCGCCACCACAGGGGTTTTAGGTGAAAAACTGTTTTTT. Translation gives CASSATTGVLGEKLFF.

This clone was recorded a few times. The chain employs TRBV6-7 and TRBJ2-7, with D hard to call. TRBV6-7 is known as an ORF, though its function is uncertain. The CDR3 totals 11 residues. V lost 9 bases and J lost 1, with 7 bases in between. For the CDR3, the DNA is TGTGCCAGTACGGGTTCCTACGAGCAGTACTTC. It encodes CASTGSYEQYF.

This clone was seen a handful of times. This CDR3 is CASSLVSGLVVQYF. CDR3 bases: TGTGCCAGCAGCTTAGTCTCGGGACTAGTGGTTCAGTACTTC. This rearrangement joins TRBV11-3 to TRBJ2-4, with 8 positions matching TRBD2. V lost 1 base, J lost 11 bases, and 7 bases stayed unmatched. Germline CDR1 and CDR2: SGHNT and YENEEA. CDR3 length equals 14 residues.

The chain joins TRBV6-8 to TRBJ1-3, with D tentatively TRBD1 (5 bases). Trimming took off 7 bases at V and 4 bases at J, with 17 bases between the two ends. This CDR3 comprises 15 residues. Germline values: CDR1 MNHGY, CDR2 SAAAGT. The CDR3 region is CASTRGFAQGNTIYF. The CDR3 nucleotides are TGTGCCAGCACCCGGGGGTTCGCACAGGGAAACACCATATATTTT.

This clone was counted at least ten times. CDR3 nucleotides: TGTGCCAGCAGCCCGGATTGGGGAACTAATGAAAAACTGTTTTTT. Translated, it gives CASSPDWGTNEKLFF. The chain recombines TRBV11-3 with TRBJ1-4; D not resolved. CDR1 and CDR2 from the germline V gene are SGHNT and YENEEA. The CDR3 sequence is 15 residues long. The V end was cut by 5 bases, the J end by 1 base, with 11 bases between.